This TCR beta chain was documented in a study of blood T cell repertoires in COVID-19. The table came from immunoSEQ multiplex PCR; TCRdb's copy has only in-frame clones and leaves some out. The table has 110,000 or so clones, approximately 90% seen once. Losses at the gene ends were 1 base for V and 0 bases for J; bases not matched to a gene: 3. The CDR3 spans 15 residues. CDR1 is LNHNV and CDR2 is YYDKDF in the germline V gene (reference sequence). J is TRBJ2-7 and V is TRBV15, with TRBD2 matching 7 bases. The sample taken for sequencing was peripheral blood. This sequence was found in a woman between 45 and 60 years old with acute or convalescent COVID-19. In DNA form, the CDR3 reads TGTGCCACCAGCAGAGCCCCTAGCGGCTCCTACGAGCAGTACTTC. Protein: CATSRAPSGSYEQYF.